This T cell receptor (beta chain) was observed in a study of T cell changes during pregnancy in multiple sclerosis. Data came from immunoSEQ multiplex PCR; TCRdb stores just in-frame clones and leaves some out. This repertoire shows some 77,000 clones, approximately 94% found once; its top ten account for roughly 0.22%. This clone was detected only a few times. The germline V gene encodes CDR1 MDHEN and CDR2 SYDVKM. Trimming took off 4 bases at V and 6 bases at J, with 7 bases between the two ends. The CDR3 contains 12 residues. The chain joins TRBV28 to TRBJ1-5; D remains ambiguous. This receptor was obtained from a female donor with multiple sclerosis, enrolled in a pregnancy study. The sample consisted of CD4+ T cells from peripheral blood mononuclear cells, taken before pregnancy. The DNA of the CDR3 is TGTGCCAGCAGTTACGGGAGTCAGCCCCAGCATTTT. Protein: CASSYGSQPQHF.